This T cell receptor (beta chain) was observed in a study of blood T cell repertoires in COVID-19. The wider study: Italy, Spain and the United States were the sources of the convalescent and acute COVID-19 samples.

Clones were read by immunoSEQ multiplex PCR, and TCRdb kept only the in-frame ones, dropping some. The profile shows hundreds of thousands of clones, around 89% of them singletons. Participants were aged 18 to 89 years from around 25 US areas. Each recovered donor of Cohort 3 presented with two negative PCRs, clearance, or symptom resolution. V was clipped by 6 bases and J by 8 bases; unmatched bases: 6. The germline gives CDR1 WSHSY, CDR2 SAAADI. This CDR3 contains 14 residues. This sequence originates from a man in his forties who had recovered from COVID-19. Material: PBMCs or T cells enriched from blood (not recorded which). The genes are TRBV10-2 and TRBJ1-4; 10 bases match TRBD1. The CDR3 bases are TGCGCCAGCAGCTCGGGACAGGGGTTCGAAAAACTGTTTTTT. Its protein product is CASSSGQGFEKLFF.